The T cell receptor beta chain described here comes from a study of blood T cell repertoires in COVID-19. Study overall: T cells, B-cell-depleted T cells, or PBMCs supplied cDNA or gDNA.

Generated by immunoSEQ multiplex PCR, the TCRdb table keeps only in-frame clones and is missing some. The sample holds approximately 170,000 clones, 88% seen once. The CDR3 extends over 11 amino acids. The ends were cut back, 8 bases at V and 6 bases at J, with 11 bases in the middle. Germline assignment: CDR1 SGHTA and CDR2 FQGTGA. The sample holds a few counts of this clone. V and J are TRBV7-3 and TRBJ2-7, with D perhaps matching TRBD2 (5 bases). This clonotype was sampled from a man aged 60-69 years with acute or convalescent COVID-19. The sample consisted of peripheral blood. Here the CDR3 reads CASSNGVEQYF. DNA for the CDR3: TGTGCCAGCTCCAACGGGGTCGAGCAGTACTTC.